These 22 T cell receptor beta chains came from one sample sequenced in a study of cytomegalovirus exposure and HLA in healthy donors (dated 2017 in TCRdb). The library came from the immunoSEQ multiplex PCR assay. TCRdb carries this immuneACCESS record with in-frame sequences only. Its versions omit some clonotypes, under half of them owing to an unresolved V gene in the studies checked, with the rest unexplained. The sample records some 120,000 clones, approximately 95% of which are singletons. The ten largest make up 1.5% to 2% of the sample. Source material: PBMCs. Every receptor here comes from a man aged 18 to 30 in good health and CMV-seronegative.

The chain combines TRBV4-2 with TRBJ2-7; possible D gene TRBD1, 5 bases. V was trimmed by 1 base and J by 0 bases, leaving 10 bases between them. Germline lookup yields CDR1 LGHNA and CDR2 YNFKEQ. This CDR3 spans 15 amino acids. DNA for the CDR3: TGTGCCAGCAGCCAAGGACAGCTTAGCTCCTACGAGCAGTACTTC. It specifies CASSQGQLSSYEQYF.

The V call is TRBV27, the J call TRBJ1-2, with 7 bases aligning to TRBD1. This CDR3 comprises 16 residues. CDR1 is MNHEY, CDR2 SMNVEV, per germline (reference sequence). The J segment lost 2 bases and the V segment lost 5 bases, leaving 11 bases of the junction unmatched. The CDR3 DNA follows: TGTGCCAGCAGTACCGGGACAGAATGGGGAAACTATGGCTACACCTTC. As protein: CASSTGTEWGNYGYTF.

The V call is TRBV11-2, the J call TRBJ2-1, with 7 bases identical to TRBD1. The CDR3 has 18 residues. The germline CDR1 and CDR2 sequences are SGHAT and FQNNGV. Trimming took 3 bases from V and 5 from J; bases not matched to a gene: 16. CDR3 sequence reads: CASSFRGLRNTANNEQFF. DNA for the CDR3: TGTGCCAGCAGCTTTAGGGGGCTTCGGAATACTGCTAACAATGAGCAGTTCTTC.

The V gene is TRBV5-1, the J gene TRBJ2-7; D call uncertain. The CDR3 contains 13 residues. Germline V gene lookup returns CDR1 SGHRS and CDR2 YFSETQ. V lost 4 bases and J lost 2, with 10 bases in between. CDR3 sequence reads: CASSPQAPYEQYF. The CDR3 DNA reads as TGCGCCAGCAGCCCCCAGGCCCCCTACGAGCAGTACTTC.

V gene TRBV29-1 combines with J gene TRBJ2-2, with 8 bases lining up with TRBD1. Germline V gene lookup returns CDR1 SQVTM and CDR2 ANQGSEA. This CDR3 spans 13 amino acids. The junction had 2 bases not matched to a gene; V was cut back by 6 bases and J by 2 bases. The CDR3 sequence: CSVDRANTGELFF. The CDR3 DNA sequence: TGCAGCGTGGACAGGGCTAACACCGGGGAGCTGTTTTTT.

The rearrangement links TRBV5-1 to TRBJ2-1; possibly TRBD2 for D (5 bases). V was pared by 2 bases and J by 9 bases, with 12 bases between. This CDR3 comprises 13 residues. CDR1 is SGHRS, CDR2 YFSETQ, per germline. Here the CDR3 DNA reads TGCGCCAGCAGCTTACCAACTAGTTCTGAGCAGTTCTTC. Residues: CASSLPTSSEQFF.

The rearrangement uses TRBV28 and TRBJ2-4; possible D gene TRBD1, 6 bases. Germline V gene data show CDR1 as MDHEN and CDR2 as SYDVKM. The V gene lost 6 bases and the J gene lost 5 bases, with 17 bases spanning the gap. The CDR3 has 15 residues. The chain's CDR3 is CASRVGHRIENIQYF. CDR3 in DNA: TGTGCCAGCAGGGTGGGACACAGAATAGAAAACATTCAGTACTTC.

CDR3 loop: CASSLERTATYEQYF. DNA of the CDR3: TGTGCCAGCAGTCTTGAACGGACAGCTACCTACGAGCAGTACTTC. The chain links TRBV27 to TRBJ2-7, with D possibly matching TRBD1 (6 bases). The CDR3 is made up of 15 amino acids. V lost 5 bases and J 2 bases, leaving 16 bases between the germline ends. Germline loops: CDR1 MNHEY, CDR2 SMNVEV (reference sequence).

The chain recombines TRBV28 with TRBJ1-3, with TRBD1 as a possible D gene (6 bases). The CDR3 consists of 15 residues. Trimming cost V 9 bases and J 0 bases, with 15 bases left between them. The germline gives CDR1 MDHEN, CDR2 SYDVKM. The CDR3 region has the DNA TGTGCCAGTCGAGGGGGGGAGCCCTCTGGAAACACCATATATTTT. Translating gives CASRGGEPSGNTIYF.

The gene calls are TRBV7-3 and TRBJ2-1; D not resolved. The CDR3 has 11 residues. Trimming removed 2 bases at V and 15 bases at J, with 11 bases between. Germline loops: CDR1 SGHTA, CDR2 FQGTGA. Here the CDR3 reads CASSLGSRLFF. CDR3 in DNA: TGTGCCAGCAGCTTAGGCTCGCGGCTGTTCTTC.

The rearrangement uses TRBV29-1 and TRBJ2-1; D perhaps matches TRBD2 (6 bases). This CDR3 has 16 residues. V gave up 8 bases and J gave up 5 bases, with 25 bases separating them. Germline V CDR1 and CDR2: SQVTM, ANQGSEA. The CDR3 reads CSTRFADSGYNNEQFF. DNA for the CDR3: TGCAGCACTCGATTCGCTGATAGCGGATATAACAATGAGCAGTTCTTC.

This chain uses TRBV2 with TRBJ2-7; D possibly corresponds to TRBD1 (5 bases). Germline CDR1 and CDR2: SNHLY and FYNNEI. Trimming left V 2 bases short and J 5 bases short, with 16 bases between. This CDR3 is built from 15 residues. CDR3 coding DNA: TGTGCCAGCAGTGAATCCCGAAGGGGTCTAAACGAGCAGTACTTC. Amino acid sequence: CASSESRRGLNEQYF.

This sequence joins TRBV5-1 and TRBJ2-7; TRBD2 matches 9 bases. The ends lost 1 base at V and 4 bases at J; junction bases unmatched: 9. The length of the CDR3 is 16 residues. Germline V gene sequence: CDR1 SGHRS, CDR2 YFSETQ. The DNA of the CDR3 is TGCGCCAGCAGCTTGCTCGAGCGGGGGGAGCCATACGAGCAGTACTTC. This sequence encodes CASSLLERGEPYEQYF.

This clone appeared a single time. The V and J genes are TRBV14 and TRBJ1-1; maybe TRBD1 (5 bases). The V gene lost 4 bases and the J gene lost 5 bases, with 17 bases spanning the gap. This CDR3 region has 15 residues. The germline CDR1 and CDR2 sequences are SGHDN and FVKESK. CDR3 bases: TGTGCCAGCAGCCCTCTTGGGAGGGGTCGGACTGAAGCTTTCTTT. Translated: CASSPLGRGRTEAFF.

The chain joins TRBV7-2 to TRBJ1-1, with 9 bases aligning to TRBD1. The ends lost 3 bases at V and 2 bases at J; junction bases unmatched: 4. This CDR3 comprises 15 residues. Germline CDR1 reads SGHTA; CDR2 reads FQGNSA. CDR3 residues: CASSLTGQGNTEAFF. The DNA for the CDR3 is TGTGCCAGCAGCTTGACGGGACAGGGAAACACTGAAGCTTTCTTT.

This rearrangement joins TRBV18 to TRBJ2-5; D might be TRBD2 (6 bases). The V end lost 3 bases, the J end lost 2 bases, and 10 bases lay between the germline ends. Germline CDR1 is KGHSH and CDR2 is LQKENI. This CDR3 comprises 14 residues. The CDR3 protein is CASSPWGLQETQYF. The CDR3 DNA sequence: TGTGCCAGCTCACCTTGGGGACTGCAAGAGACCCAGTACTTC.

The chain is built from TRBV30 and TRBJ2-7; TRBD1 aligns across 9 bases. Germline V gives CDR1 GTSNPN, CDR2 SVGIG (reference sequence). After removal of 1 base from V and 2 bases from J, the junction contained 3 bases not matched to a gene. The CDR3 covers 14 residues. CDR3 sequence reads: CAWSDRGPPYEQYF. DNA for the CDR3: TGTGCCTGGAGTGACAGGGGGCCTCCCTACGAGCAGTACTTC.

The V gene is TRBV7-9, the J gene TRBJ2-4; the match to TRBD1 covers 10 bases. Germline-derived CDR1 and CDR2 are SEHNR and FQNEAQ (reference sequence). The CDR3 contains 17 residues. Unmatched junction bases numbered 9, after V lost 4 bases and J lost 3 bases. The CDR3 loop is CASSSGTGVKGKNIQYF. The CDR3 DNA reads as TGTGCCAGCAGCTCCGGGACAGGGGTAAAGGGCAAAAACATTCAGTACTTC.

The chain uses TRBV6-1 and TRBJ1-2; 9 bases match TRBD1. This CDR3 is 14 amino acids long. After removal of 3 bases from V and 10 bases from J, the junction contained 9 bases not matched to a gene. Germline CDR1 and CDR2: MNHNS and SASEGT. The CDR3 region has the DNA TGTGCCAGCAGTGAGATGGGACAGGGAATGGACTACACCTTC. This codes for CASSEMGQGMDYTF.

This clone was observed a single time. The chain has TRBV2 and TRBJ2-2; tentative D call: TRBD1 (5 bases). CDR1 and CDR2 from the germline V gene are SNHLY and FYNNEI. The CDR3 is 15 residues long. The V gene lost 7 bases and the J gene lost 1 base, with 13 bases spanning the gap. The CDR3 bases are TGTGCCAGCAAGACTGGGGCAGGGAACACCGGGGAGCTGTTTTTT. This encodes CASKTGAGNTGELFF.

The V and J genes are TRBV5-1 and TRBJ2-2, with D possibly being TRBD2 (5 bases). V lost 2 bases to trimming and J lost 5 bases, with 7 bases between them. The CDR3 runs to 13 residues. Germline assignment: CDR1 SGHRS and CDR2 YFSETQ. The CDR3 sequence: CASSFRGTGELFF. CDR3 coding DNA: TGCGCCAGCAGCTTTCGAGGGACCGGGGAGCTGTTTTTT. Full variable domain (remainder filled in from reference TRBV5-1 and TRBJ2-2): KAGVTQTPRYLIKTRGQQVTLSCSPISGHRSVSWYQQTPGQGLQFLFEYFSETQRNKGNFPGRFSGRQFSNSRSEMNVSTLELGDSALYLCASSFRGTGELFFGEGSRLTVL.

Regarding this clone: At the DNA level, this CDR3 is encoded by other sequences in the same sample as well. V and J are TRBV28 and TRBJ2-2; the D is unclear. The CDR3 is 13 residues long. Trimming shortened V by 8 bases and J by 1 base, and 8 bases separated the two germline ends. Per germline, CDR1 MDHEN and CDR2 SYDVKM. The CDR3 nucleotides are TGTGCCAGCGGTACATTGAACACCGGGGAGCTGTTTTTT. Its protein product is CASGTLNTGELFF. Complete variable domain (other parts from reference TRBV28 and TRBJ2-2): DVKVTQSSRYLVKRTGEKVFLECVQDMDHENMFWYRQDPGLGLRLIYFSYDVKMKEKGDIPEGYSVSREKKERFSLILESASTNQTSMYLCASGTLNTGELFFGEGSRLTVL.